Following are 21 T cell receptor beta chains from one sample sequenced in a study of T cells in Graves' hyperthyroidism and ophthalmopathy. There were TCR beta CDR3 regions amplified from RNA transcripts. With the HTBI primer set, the TCR CDR3 went through a first round of RT-PCR. TCRdb used MiXCR to reprocess the multiplex PCR reads, holding one entry per CDR3 protein. Here the sample spans 90,000 to 120,000 distinct CDR3 sequences, around a sixth being singletons. The material sequenced was blood. These receptors originate from a woman aged 45-65 years with Graves' hyperthyroidism.

The table lists this clonotype with many counts. The chain is built from TRBV5-5 and TRBJ1-5; D uncertain. Per germline, CDR1 SGHKS and CDR2 YYEKEE (reference sequence). The CDR3 has 16 amino acids. V lost 0 bases and J 6 bases, leaving 16 bases between the germline ends. The CDR3 loop is CASSLEWRNQVQPQHF. The CDR3 region has the DNA TGTGCCAGCAGCTTGGAGTGGAGGAACCAGGTTCAGCCCCAGCATTTT.

The chain combines TRBV13 with TRBJ2-7; D is perhaps TRBD1 (7 bases). Germline-derived CDR1 and CDR2 are PRHDT and FYEKMQ (reference sequence). V lost 6 bases, J lost 2 bases, and 23 bases lay in between. The CDR3 sequence is 17 residues long. The CDR3 sequence is CASSEVPGAGGTYEQYF. The DNA of the CDR3 is TGTGCCAGCAGTGAAGTCCCGGGTGCAGGGGGGACCTACGAGCAGTACTTC.

The table lists this clonotype with many counts. The V call is TRBV7-2, the J call TRBJ1-4; weak D call: TRBD1 (5 bases). Germline V lookup: CDR1 SGHTA, CDR2 FQGNSA. Trimming took off 8 bases at V and 1 base at J, with 23 bases between the two ends. The CDR3 extends over 18 amino acids. CDR3 sequence reads: CASSFSHGTGGTNEKLFF. The CDR3 DNA is TGTGCCAGCTCCTTTAGCCATGGGACTGGTGGAACTAATGAAAAACTGTTTTTT.

This clonotype was recorded at least ten times. This chain joins TRBV27 and TRBJ1-1; 9 nucleotides line up with TRBD1. Trimming cost V 5 bases and J 0 bases; bases outside gene matches: 7. Germline loops: CDR1 MNHEY, CDR2 SMNVEV (reference sequence). The length of the CDR3 is 16 residues. The CDR3 DNA follows: TGTGCCAGCAGTCGTACAGGGGGCGAGGTGAACACTGAAGCTTTCTTT. Protein: CASSRTGGEVNTEAFF.

This sequence joins TRBV29-1 and TRBJ2-1; 9 bases are shared with TRBD2. CDR1 and CDR2 (germline): SQVTM, ANQGSEA. V lost 7 bases to trimming and J lost 6 bases; unmatched junction nucleotides: 13. The CDR3 spans 15 residues. The CDR3 loop is CSATSGRPLANEQFF. DNA of the CDR3: TGCAGCGCAACCAGCGGGAGGCCCTTAGCCAATGAGCAGTTCTTC.

This clonotype has a count of ten or more. The rearrangement links TRBV30 to TRBJ2-1; 8 bases line up with TRBD2. From germline, CDR1 is GTSNPN and CDR2 SVGIG (reference sequence). CDR3 length: 13 residues. The ends lost 1 base at V and 13 bases at J; junction bases unmatched: 9. In DNA form, the CDR3 reads TGTGCCTGGAGTGGAACTAGCGGAACCCGACAGTTCTTC. Protein product: CAWSGTSGTRQFF. Using reference TRBV30 and TRBJ2-1 for the parts outside the CDR3, the full variable domain is SQTIHQWPATLVQPVGSPLSLECTVEGTSNPNLYWYRQAAGRGLQLLFYSVGIGQISSEVPQNLSASRPQDRQFILSSKKLLLSDSGFYLCAWSGTSGTRQFFGPGTRLTVL.

This clonotype was recorded many times. The V call is TRBV7-6, the J call TRBJ2-2; 8 nucleotides match TRBD2. The CDR3 covers 16 residues. The germline V gene has CDR1 SGHVS and CDR2 FNYEAQ. Losses at the gene ends were 5 bases for V and 3 bases for J; bases not matched to a gene: 8. The CDR3 DNA is TGTGCCAGCAGCCCGCTCGGGAGGGCAGACACCGGGGAGCTGTTTTTT. The encoded protein is CASSPLGRADTGELFF.

This clonotype was seen at least ten times. The chain couples TRBV24-1 to TRBJ2-3, with 10 bases identical to TRBD2. Germline CDR1 KGHDR, CDR2 SFDVKD. V shed 3 bases and J 0 bases; nucleotides not matched to a gene: 2. This CDR3 is built from 16 residues. The CDR3 sequence is CATSDMTSGSTDTQYF. For the CDR3, the DNA is TGTGCCACCAGTGATATGACTAGCGGGAGCACAGATACGCAGTATTTT.

The gene calls are TRBV11-2 and TRBJ2-3, with TRBD2 matching 11 bases. Trimming removed 5 bases from V and 5 bases from J; junction bases left unmatched: 3. The germline V gene has CDR1 SGHAT and CDR2 FQNNGV. The length of the CDR3 is 14 residues. This CDR3 is CASSVSGREDTQYF. CDR3 nucleotide sequence: TGTGCCAGCAGCGTTAGCGGGAGGGAAGATACGCAGTATTTT.

The chain combines TRBV20-1 with TRBJ2-3; 13 nucleotides line up with TRBD2. The CDR3 totals 15 residues. Germline V lookup: CDR1 DFQATT, CDR2 SNEGSKA (reference sequence). The junction had 6 bases not matched to a gene; V was cut back by 5 bases and J by 4 bases. The CDR3 spells CSARKGLAGSDTQYF. In DNA, the CDR3 is TGCAGTGCTCGGAAGGGACTAGCGGGATCAGATACGCAGTATTTT.

This clonotype was detected a few times. The chain links TRBV29-1 to TRBJ1-4; D ambiguous. CDR1 and CDR2 (germline): SQVTM, ANQGSEA. The CDR3 is made up of 12 amino acids. With 4 bases removed from V and 7 bases from J, the gap between germline ends came to 10 bases. The CDR3 DNA is TGCAGCGTTGTTACTTTGGGTGAAAAACTGTTTTTT. This encodes CSVVTLGEKLFF.

This clonotype was seen repeatedly, ten times or more. V usage is TRBV11-2 and J usage is TRBJ2-3; D gene unclear. This CDR3 region has 17 residues. Trimming took 0 bases from V and 2 from J, leaving 15 bases between them. Germline V gene lookup returns CDR1 SGHAT and CDR2 FQNNGV. The CDR3 sequence: CASSLDPDSLYTDTQYF. CDR3 in DNA: TGTGCCAGCAGCTTAGATCCAGACTCACTCTACACAGATACGCAGTATTTT.

This chain links TRBV2 with TRBJ1-1, with 9 bases fitting TRBD1. Germline assignment: CDR1 SNHLY and CDR2 FYNNEI. Trimming removed 6 bases from V and 2 bases from J; junction bases left unmatched: 4. CDR3 length: 14 residues. The CDR3 DNA reads TGTGCCAGCAGAGTGGGACAGGGCAACACTGAAGCTTTCTTT. This translates into CASRVGQGNTEAFF. Filled out from reference TRBV2 and TRBJ1-1, the complete variable domain reads EPEVTQTPSHQVTQMGQEVILRCVPISNHLYFYWYRQILGQKVEFLVSFYNNEISEKSEIFDDQFSVERPDGSNFTLKIRSTKLEDSAMYFCASRVGQGNTEAFFGQGTRLTVV.

The chain couples TRBV7-9 to TRBJ2-1, with D possibly being TRBD1 (8 bases). Germline-derived CDR1 and CDR2 are SEHNR and FQNEAQ (reference sequence). Trimming stripped 8 bases from V and 1 base from J, with 21 bases between. The CDR3 extends over 17 amino acids. The CDR3 sequence is CASGSYGQGGSYNEQFF. CDR3 DNA sequence: TGTGCCAGCGGTTCATACGGACAGGGAGGGTCCTACAATGAGCAGTTCTTC.

This clonotype has only a few counts. This chain links TRBV19 with TRBJ2-1, with 11 bases lining up with TRBD2. V lost 0 bases and J lost 7; bases outside the gene matches: 8. In germline, CDR1 is LNHDA, CDR2 SQIVND (reference sequence). This CDR3 has 17 residues. CDR3 amino acids: CASSIEGSGRALNEQFF. The CDR3 DNA reads as TGTGCCAGTAGTATAGAGGGTAGCGGGAGGGCCCTAAATGAGCAGTTCTTC.

This clonotype was counted many times. The chain is built from TRBV9 and TRBJ1-6; D call uncertain. From germline, CDR1 is SGDLS and CDR2 YYNGEE. With 0 bases removed from V and 1 base from J, the gap between germline ends came to 5 bases. The CDR3 is 15 amino acids. The DNA of the CDR3 is TGTGCCAGCAGCGTAGAGGGTTCCTATAATTCACCCCTCCACTTT. Translation: CASSVEGSYNSPLHF.

This clonotype was seen many times. The rearrangement links TRBV2 to TRBJ2-7, with D perhaps TRBD2 (6 bases). The germline V and J ends were trimmed by 7 bases and 7 bases, with 11 bases remaining between them. The CDR3 runs 11 residues. Germline V CDR1 and CDR2: SNHLY, FYNNEI. Written as DNA, the CDR3 is TGTGCCAGCATAAGGCGGGGAGAGCAGTACGTC. Translation gives CASIRRGEQYV.

This clonotype was detected a few times. The chain links TRBV7-2 to TRBJ2-7; D is ambiguous. The CDR3 loop spans 14 amino acids. CDR1 and CDR2 from the germline V gene are SGHTA and FQGNSA. V shed 5 bases and J shed 0 bases, with 11 bases lying between them. The CDR3 DNA reads TGTGCCAGCAGCCGCCTCAAGAGCTCCTACGAGCAGTACTTC. Amino acids: CASSRLKSSYEQYF.

This clonotype has at least ten counts. V is TRBV20-1 and J is TRBJ2-3; D gene ambiguous. In germline, CDR1 is DFQATT, CDR2 SNEGSKA (reference sequence). The ends were cut back, 2 bases at V and 4 bases at J, with 7 bases in the middle. The CDR3 is 12 amino acids. CDR3 coding DNA: TGCAGTGCTAGATTAGACTCAGATACGCAGTATTTT. Protein product: CSARLDSDTQYF.

In its sample, this clonotype was seen many times. The genes are TRBV6-1 and TRBJ2-1, with 10 bases that match TRBD2. V gave up 7 bases and J gave up 3 bases; unmatched junction bases: 6. The CDR3 has 15 residues. Germline lookup yields CDR1 MNHNS and CDR2 SASEGT. CDR3 protein: CASNKREGGYNEQFF. The DNA for the CDR3 is TGTGCCAGCAACAAGCGGGAGGGTGGCTACAATGAGCAGTTCTTC.

This clonotype occurred once. The chain recombines TRBV7-8 with TRBJ2-5; D not certain. Germline CDR1 and CDR2: SGHVS and FQNEAQ. The CDR3 loop spans 12 amino acids. Trimming took 5 bases from V and 5 from J, leaving 9 bases between them. The CDR3 loop is CASSLGWETQYF. CDR3 nucleotide sequence: TGTGCCAGCAGCCTAGGGTGGGAGACCCAGTACTTC.